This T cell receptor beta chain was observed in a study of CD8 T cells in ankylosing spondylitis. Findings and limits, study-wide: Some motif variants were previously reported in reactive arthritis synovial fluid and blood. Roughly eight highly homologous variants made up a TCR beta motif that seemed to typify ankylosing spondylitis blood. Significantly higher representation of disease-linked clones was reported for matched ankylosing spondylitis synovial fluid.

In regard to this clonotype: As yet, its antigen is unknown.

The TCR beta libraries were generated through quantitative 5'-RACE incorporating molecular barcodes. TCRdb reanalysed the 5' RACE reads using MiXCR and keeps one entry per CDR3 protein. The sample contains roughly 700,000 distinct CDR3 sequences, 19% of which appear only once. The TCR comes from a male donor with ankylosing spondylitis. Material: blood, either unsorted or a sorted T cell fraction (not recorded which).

CDR3 residues: CSATDIYGYTF. The CDR3 DNA reads as TGCAGTGCTACGGACATCTATGGCTACACCTTC. The chain is built from TRBV20-1 and TRBJ1-2; possibly TRBD1 for D (5 bases). The CDR3 spans 11 residues. V was cut by 4 bases and J by 4 bases, with 7 bases left in between. The germline V gene encodes CDR1 DFQATT and CDR2 SNEGSKA (reference sequence).